Below are 5 T cell receptor beta chains sequenced from a single sample in a study of early T cells in non-severe SARS-CoV-2 infection (dated by TCRdb to the early 2020s). The library was built by means of 5' RACE. This sample was sequenced with a NextSeq 500. The public reads were quality trimmed at Q25 with fastp and then assembled into clones with MiXCR by TCRdb, keeping productive beta chains. Identical CDR3 protein sequences are pooled into one entry, listed with their most common genes and DNA. The sample table holds 25,000 to 35,000 distinct CDR3 sequences, of which 3% to 4% were seen once. Around 8.8% of the sample is held by the ten biggest clonotypes. The sequenced material came from whole blood. All receptors come from an adult who was a healthcare worker with PCR-confirmed SARS-CoV-2 infection or an uninfected control (not recorded which).

The chain joins TRBV5-1 to TRBJ2-2; D call uncertain. There are 15 residues in the CDR3. Deletions cut 0 bases from V and 2 bases from J, with 8 bases between. Germline loops: CDR1 SGHRS, CDR2 YFSETQ. DNA of the CDR3: TGCGCCAGCAGCTTGGGACCCTTTAACACCGGGGAGCTGTTTTTT. This codes for CASSLGPFNTGELFF.

This clonotype occurred many times. This chain connects TRBV27 to TRBJ1-2; D possibly corresponds to TRBD1 (6 bases). The CDR3 covers 15 residues. CDR1 and CDR2 from the germline V gene are MNHEY and SMNVEV (reference sequence). V was clipped by 1 base and J by 2 bases, with 11 bases between them. In DNA, the CDR3 is TGTGCCAGCAGTTTATTACCAGGGGTGAACTATGGCTACACCTTC. This translates into CASSLLPGVNYGYTF.

Many counts were recorded for this clonotype. The J gene is TRBJ1-1, the V gene TRBV7-9; no clear D. Trimming cost V 5 bases and J 3 bases, with 19 bases left between them. This CDR3 is 16 amino acids long. Germline V gene sequence: CDR1 SEHNR, CDR2 FQNEAQ (reference sequence). The CDR3 reads CASSRIRATLDTEAFF. DNA for the CDR3: TGTGCCAGCAGCCGAATTCGGGCAACCCTTGACACTGAAGCTTTCTTT.

This clonotype occurred many times. The chain carries TRBV5-4 and TRBJ2-6; TRBD1 is a possible D gene (6 bases). CDR1 and CDR2 from the germline V gene are SGHNT and YYREEE (reference sequence). The CDR3 loop spans 18 amino acids. Trimming left V 4 bases short and J 2 bases short, with 19 bases between. The CDR3 region has the DNA TGTGCCAGCAGCCTAAGGAACAGGGCGCTGGCTGGGGCCAACGTCCTGACTTTC. Translated, it gives CASSLRNRALAGANVLTF.

This clonotype was observed many times. V usage is TRBV20-1 and J usage is TRBJ1-4, with no clear D. Trimming cost V 6 bases and J 7 bases, with 12 bases left between them. The CDR3 covers 12 residues. CDR1 DFQATT and CDR2 SNEGSKA come from the germline V gene (reference sequence). In DNA, the CDR3 is TGCAGTGCCCTACGGGGTGCTGAAAAACTGTTTTTT. Translation gives CSALRGAEKLFF.